The entry that follows covers one T cell receptor (beta chain) sequence. It lacks a known antigen. Per-nucleotide qualities are absent, and no much larger clonotype sits a single base away. These data belong to a study of type 1 regulatory T cells (dated by TCRdb to the early 2020s). With regard to the full study: An in vitro protocol by which a Tr1-enriched, alloantigen-specific CD4 T cell product named T-allo10 was generated was characterized in the study. T-allo10 was under clinical evaluation in patients with hematological malignancies receiving allogeneic hematopoietic stem cell transplantation.

TCRdb names Illumina MiSeq as the instrument used. TCRdb ran its own pipeline on the public reads, namely fastp trimming at Q25 and MiXCR clone calling, and kept in-frame beta chains. Entries that share a CDR3 protein sequence are merged under the most common genes and DNA. This sample holds some 20,000 distinct CDR3 sequences; about half were observed only once. The top ten clones comprise 4% to 6% of the sample. V lost 6 bases and J lost 1 base; the stretch between them is 14 bases long. The cysteine opens and the phenylalanine closes a CDR3 of 15 amino acids. CDR3 DNA is the only sequence kept; it has 45 bases, read in frame from the first base.

Input material: cultured T cells, either the whole culture or a sorted T cell fraction (not recorded which). This clonotype was obtained from a human donor in good health. Rearrangement joined TRBV12-3 or TRBV12-4 to TRBJ2-3; the D region possibly corresponds to TRBD1 (8 bases align). Here the CDR3 is given as CASSYRGGGTDTQYF. Read as DNA, the sequence is TGTGCCAGCAGCTACAGGGGGGGGGGCACAGATACGCAGTATTTT.